Following are 29 T cell receptor beta chains from one sample sequenced in a study of T cell repertoires in cytomegalovirus infection. MiXCR, applied by TCRdb to the reads, yields one record per CDR3 protein. The table has 700,000 to 950,000 distinct CDR3 sequences, approximately 29% seen once. These receptors' antigens are unknown. Here the sequenced sample was cultured CD8+ T cells from PBMCs, taken from culture after CMV antigen stimulation. The source is a human donor in good health (CMV status not recorded). Some clones in this sample may be carry-over from other donors' samples.

The chain joins TRBV14 to TRBJ2-1; D not resolved. This CDR3 spans 16 amino acids. The germline V gene encodes CDR1 SGHDN and CDR2 FVKESK. The germline V and J ends were trimmed by 0 bases and 6 bases, with 15 bases remaining between them. DNA for the CDR3: TGTGCCAGCAGCCAAGATCATTCTAACGGCCTCAATGAGCAGTTCTTC. This encodes CASSQDHSNGLNEQFF.

The J gene is TRBJ1-5, the V gene TRBV20-1; D is unclear. The CDR3 runs 13 residues. Germline CDR1 reads DFQATT; CDR2 reads SNEGSKA (reference sequence). Trimming took off 2 bases at V and 1 base at J, with 6 bases between the two ends. In DNA, the CDR3 is TGCAGTGCTAGATCGATGAGCAATCAGCCCCAGCATTTT. Its translation: CSARSMSNQPQHF.

V and J are TRBV20-1 and TRBJ2-1, with TRBD2 identical over 9 bases. Trimming cost V 4 bases and J 7 bases; bases outside gene matches: 14. CDR1 is DFQATT and CDR2 is SNEGSKA in the germline V gene (reference sequence). The length of the CDR3 is 16 residues. CDR3 nucleotides: TGCAGTGCTAAGGCTAGCGGGGTTCCAGCGGTGAATGAGCAGTTCTTC. Its protein product is CSAKASGVPAVNEQFF.

In this sample, this clonotype turned up a few times. Because the CDR3's place on the DNA is in doubt, the DNA is left out and the CDR3 is given as listed by TCRdb. The gene calls are TRBV27 and TRBJ2-3; the table names TRBD2, a call not compared with the DNA. The CDR3 numbers 19 amino acids, ends counted. CDR1 is MNHEY, CDR2 SMNVEV, per germline (reference sequence). The CDR3 loop is CASSSSLGLRGGSTDTQYF.

The rearrangement joins TRBV5-4 to TRBJ2-1, with 9 nucleotides matching TRBD2. Trimming removed 0 bases from V and 9 bases from J; junction bases left unmatched: 7. Per the germline V gene, CDR1 is SGHNT and CDR2 is YYREEE (reference sequence). The length of the CDR3 is 15 residues. CDR3 in DNA: TGTGCCAGCAGCTTGGCGGCGGGGGGGCGGGGTGAGCAGTTCTTC. Its translation is CASSLAAGGRGEQFF.

This clonotype has a handful of counts. This chain uses TRBV20-1 with TRBJ2-7; weak D call: TRBD1 (6 bases). CDR1 DFQATT and CDR2 SNEGSKA come from the germline V gene (reference sequence). Trimming stripped 4 bases from V and 3 bases from J, with 16 bases between. The CDR3 loop spans 14 amino acids. This CDR3 reads CSATDRKPLYEQYF. The CDR3 region has the DNA TGCAGTGCTACCGACAGGAAGCCCCTCTACGAGCAGTACTTC.

This chain's CDR3 is CASDGGTGGYGYTF. The CDR3 region has the DNA TGTGCCAGCGACGGCGGGACAGGGGGCTATGGCTACACCTTC. This rearrangement joins TRBV6-2 or TRBV6-3 to TRBJ1-2, with 11 positions matching TRBD1. Losses at the gene ends were 8 bases for V and 4 bases for J; bases not matched to a gene: 6. The CDR3 totals 14 residues. Germline CDR1 is MNHEY and CDR2 is SVGEGT.

This clonotype was observed a handful of times. The gene calls are TRBV2 and TRBJ1-5; TRBD1 agrees at 7 bases. The CDR3 runs 15 residues. Germline V gives CDR1 SNHLY, CDR2 FYNNEI. Germline trimming cut 5 bases from V and 2 bases from J; bases unmatched to any gene: 6. The CDR3 sequence: CASSTTGIGNQPQHF. In DNA form, the CDR3 reads TGTGCCAGCAGTACGACAGGGATCGGCAATCAGCCCCAGCATTTT.

The V call is TRBV7-4, the J call TRBJ1-1; perhaps TRBD1 as D (6 bases). V was trimmed by 5 bases and J by 1 base, leaving 17 bases between them. This CDR3 spans 16 amino acids. Looked up from germline, CDR1 is SGHVT and CDR2 is SQSDAQ. The CDR3 loop reads CASSLIIIQGNTEAFF. CDR3 nucleotide sequence: TGTGCCAGCAGCCTCATTATTATACAGGGGAACACTGAAGCTTTCTTT.

This chain connects TRBV6-5 to TRBJ2-2; 10 bases fit TRBD2. The trim removed 0 bases at V and 3 bases at J, leaving 10 bases unmatched. This CDR3 comprises 19 residues. Germline CDR1 is MNHEY and CDR2 is SVGAGI. The CDR3 protein is CASSYSWGSGGQDTGELFF. CDR3 DNA sequence: TGTGCCAGCAGTTACTCGTGGGGTAGCGGGGGGCAGGACACCGGGGAGCTGTTTTTT.

This clonotype has at least ten counts. The V gene is TRBV6-1, the J gene TRBJ2-7; TRBD1 matches at 9 bases. Trimming removed 4 bases from V and 3 bases from J; junction bases left unmatched: 10. The CDR3 is 16 residues long. Per germline, CDR1 MNHNS and CDR2 SASEGT. The CDR3 coding sequence is TGTGCCAGCAGTGGACGGGAACCGGACAGGGGCTACGAGCAGTACGTC. It is translated as CASSGREPDRGYEQYV.

The chain has TRBV7-9 and TRBJ2-1; D is ambiguous. V lost 3 bases, J lost 4 bases, and 7 bases lay in between. The CDR3 has 13 amino acids. The germline CDR1 and CDR2 sequences are SEHNR and FQNEAQ (reference sequence). CDR3 loop: CASSFFQYNEQFF. The CDR3 coding sequence is TGTGCCAGCAGCTTTTTCCAATACAATGAGCAGTTCTTC.

The chain recombines TRBV6-1 with TRBJ1-5; D remains unclear. The V gene lost 10 bases and the J gene lost 0 bases, with 10 bases spanning the gap. This CDR3 contains 13 residues. From germline, CDR1 is MNHNS and CDR2 SASEGT. The CDR3 DNA follows: TGTGCCACCGGATTCCCTAGCAATCAGCCCCAGCATTTT. The encoded protein is CATGFPSNQPQHF.

At least ten counts were recorded for this clonotype. V gene TRBV6-1 combines with J gene TRBJ1-5; 7 nucleotides align to TRBD1. Germline V lookup: CDR1 MNHNS, CDR2 SASEGT. CDR3 size: 15 residues. V lost 6 bases and J lost 4; bases outside the gene matches: 9. The CDR3: CASSPTGQLNQPQHF. CDR3 bases: TGTGCCAGCAGCCCAACGGGACAGTTGAATCAGCCCCAGCATTTT.

The chain combines TRBV6-2 or TRBV6-3 with TRBJ2-7; D gene uncertain. The V gene lost 2 bases and the J gene lost 5 bases, with 10 bases spanning the gap. This CDR3 spans 13 amino acids. The germline V gene encodes CDR1 MNHEY and CDR2 SVGEGT. As DNA, the CDR3 is TGTGCCAGCAGTTACCGACTTGGGAACGAGCAGTACGTC. Translating it yields CASSYRLGNEQYV.

This clonotype was seen many times. This chain uses TRBV11-2 with TRBJ1-2, with D possibly TRBD1 on 5 matching bases. This CDR3 is built from 15 residues. V lost 1 base, J lost 4 bases, and 13 bases lay in between. Germline assignment: CDR1 SGHAT and CDR2 FQNNGV. The DNA for the CDR3 is TGTGCCAGCAGCTTAGGTGACAGCCCTTTCTATGGCTACACCTTC. This translates into CASSLGDSPFYGYTF.

This clonotype was observed a few times. As DNA, the CDR3 is TGTGCCAGCAGTTTAGCCGGAGCTGGGGTTGGTAATGAAAAACTGTTTTTT. Translated, it gives CASSLAGAGVGNEKLFF. The rearrangement joins TRBV12-3 or TRBV12-4 to TRBJ1-4; D is uncertain. The CDR3 spans 17 residues. Trimming took 0 bases from V and 4 from J, leaving 15 bases between them.

This clonotype was recorded a few times. The V gene is TRBV10-3, the J gene TRBJ2-3, with TRBD1 matching over 9 bases. CDR3 length equals 15 residues. Unmatched junction bases numbered 6, after V lost 6 bases and J lost 2 bases. CDR1 ENHRY and CDR2 SYGVKD come from the germline V gene. In nucleotides, the CDR3 is TGTGCCATCAGCCCGGGACAGGGCCACACAGATACGCAGTATTTT. Translated: CAISPGQGHTDTQYF.

This clonotype was detected a few times. The J gene is TRBJ1-1, the V gene TRBV7-9; unclear D gene. There are 13 residues in the CDR3. Germline values: CDR1 SEHNR, CDR2 FQNEAQ (reference sequence). Written as DNA, the CDR3 is TGTGCGATCATACCAGAGACTAACACTGAAGCTTTCTTT. Encoded protein: CAIIPETNTEAFF. Filled out from reference TRBV7-9 and TRBJ1-1, the complete variable domain reads DTGVSQNPRHKITKRGQNVTFRCDPISEHNRLYWYRQTLGQGPEFLTYFQNEAQLEKSRLLSDRFSAERPKGSFSTLEIQRTEQGDSAMYLCAIIPETNTEAFFGQGTRLTVV.

This clonotype was found a few times. The V call is TRBV5-6, the J call TRBJ1-1, with D tentatively TRBD1 (5 bases). Looked up from germline, CDR1 is SGHDT and CDR2 is YYEEEE. The CDR3 consists of 13 residues. V was cut by 3 bases and J by 3 bases, with 9 bases left in between. CDR3 in DNA: TGTGCCAGCAGCTACCTACAGGACACTGAAGCTTTCTTT. It codes for CASSYLQDTEAFF.

In the case of this clonotype: A read error may explain this, as a much larger clone is one base away. This chain uses TRBV6-1 with TRBJ1-2; D is perhaps TRBD1 (5 bases). The length of the CDR3 is 13 residues. Per the germline V gene, CDR1 is MNHNS and CDR2 is SASEGT. As DNA, the CDR3 is TGTGCCAGCAGTTACATTGACAGCTATGACTACACCTTC. Amino acids: CASSYIDSYDYTF.

This clonotype was detected only a few times. This rearrangement joins TRBV27 to TRBJ2-5, with D possibly TRBD1 on 5 matching bases. Trimming took off 6 bases at V and 2 bases at J, with 13 bases between the two ends. The germline V gene has CDR1 MNHEY and CDR2 SMNVEV (reference sequence). This CDR3 has 14 amino acids. The CDR3 DNA is TGTGCCAGCAGCCCAAGACAGTATCAAGAGACCCAGTACTTC. Its translation: CASSPRQYQETQYF.

This clonotype has only a few counts. The chain combines TRBV5-4 with TRBJ2-1; 11 bases line up with TRBD2. Germline values: CDR1 SGHNT, CDR2 YYREEE (reference sequence). V was pared by 8 bases and J by 7 bases, with 8 bases of the junction left unmatched. The CDR3 extends over 14 amino acids. CDR3 region: CASQRLAGLNEQFF. Here the CDR3 DNA reads TGTGCCAGTCAGAGACTAGCGGGGCTAAATGAGCAGTTCTTC.

V usage is TRBV27 and J usage is TRBJ2-7; tentative D call: TRBD2 (5 bases). The CDR3 length is 15 residues. Trimming pared 3 bases from V and 4 bases from J, leaving 16 bases between. The V gene's germline CDR1 is MNHEY and CDR2 SMNVEV (reference sequence). CDR3 in amino acids: CASSFLGARAYEQYF. CDR3 nucleotides: TGTGCCAGCAGTTTTTTAGGAGCGAGGGCTTACGAGCAGTACTTC.

This chain connects TRBV6-2 or TRBV6-3 to TRBJ2-1; 11 bases are shared with TRBD2. This CDR3 comprises 16 residues. The J segment lost 8 bases and the V segment lost 0 bases, leaving 6 bases of the junction unmatched. In germline, CDR1 is MNHEY, CDR2 SVGEGT. The chain's CDR3 is CASSYSPSGGTDEQFF. The CDR3 DNA reads TGTGCCAGCAGTTACTCTCCTAGCGGGGGGACCGATGAGCAGTTCTTC.

The chain joins TRBV12-3 or TRBV12-4 to TRBJ2-5; D may be TRBD2 (5 bases). The CDR3 loop spans 13 amino acids. V was pared by 2 bases and J by 7 bases, with 11 bases between. CDR3 region: CASSLTPRGTQYF. CDR3 nucleotide sequence: TGTGCCAGCAGTTTAACCCCTCGGGGGACCCAGTACTTC.

J is TRBJ1-2 and V is TRBV5-1; TRBD1 matches at 7 bases. V shed 4 bases and J 5 bases; nucleotides not matched to a gene: 8. This CDR3 has 14 residues. Germline CDR1 reads SGHRS; CDR2 reads YFSETQ. The CDR3 DNA follows: TGCGCCAGCAGCCCGGGACAGTTTGAGTATGGCTACACCTTC. It codes for CASSPGQFEYGYTF.

CDR3 sequence: CATSNNRFSYNEQFF. CDR3 DNA sequence: TGTGCCACCAGCAACAACAGGTTCAGCTACAATGAGCAGTTCTTC. The rearrangement uses TRBV15 and TRBJ2-1, with D possibly TRBD1 on 5 matching bases. The V gene's germline CDR1 is LNHNV and CDR2 YYDKDF (reference sequence). V was cut by 4 bases and J by 3 bases, with 13 bases left in between. This CDR3 is built from 15 residues.

Only a few counts were recorded for this clonotype. The chain couples TRBV9 to TRBJ1-2; D is uncertain. The CDR3 spans 18 residues. Germline assignment: CDR1 SGDLS and CDR2 YYNGEE. Trimming removed 4 bases at V and 6 bases at J, with 28 bases between. In DNA, the CDR3 is TGTGCCAGCAGCCCCGGACCCTTCAACCCCGCTAACTATGATGGCTACACCTTC. Its protein is CASSPGPFNPANYDGYTF.